The rows below give T cell receptor beta chains drawn from one sample of a study of cytomegalovirus exposure and HLA in healthy donors. Sequencing was performed with immunoSEQ multiplex PCR; in TCRdb, only in-frame clones are kept and a portion is missing. The sample consists of 150,000 to 200,000 clones, 78% of them appearing once. Sequencing input: PBMCs. These receptors all stem from a woman aged 40-49 years in good health and CMV-seronegative. Both conserved end residues are part of each CDR3. The order of the fields is V gene, CDR3 protein.

TRBV15,CATSRNRGDDEQYF
TRBV7-8,CASSLVGGQYF
TRBV29-1,CSVEDHRDRGIHF
TRBV2,CASFRDRSSPLHF
TRBV12-5,CASGLPEGGNGYTF
TRBV18,CASSRTGPTYEQYF
TRBV5-1,CASSLAAGPVHTEAFF
TRBV6-5,CASSRTGRNQPQHF
TRBV2,CASSEGRSGNYGYTF
TRBV4-1,CASSPRTGKNNQPQHF
TRBV10-2,CASSRQGIDSPLHF
TRBV13,CASSGEDRGQIYEQYF
TRBV18,CASSPGLAEIGDTQYF
TRBV18,CASSPLTSGPGNTIYF
TRBV6-1,CASSLAGGSYEQYF
TRBV18,CASSPESSGNTIYF
TRBV5-1,CASSPGQNSNQPQHF
TRBV28,CASSFGLASTGELFF
TRBV4-1,CASSHPPDRSASTDTQYF
TRBV7-9,CSSSTREGTEAFF
TRBV29-1,CSAGQAVVSAFF
TRBV9,CASRPLGHTRYTF
TRBV6-5,CASRNPGQGSAEAFF
TRBV6-6,CASSYVQGGAEKLFF
TRBV11-2,CASSEMGTNTGGYTF
TRBV9,CASSATTSSEQYF
TRBV7-9,CASSSGQGSHTIYF
TRBV7-9,CASSFVRGSLFMNTEAFF
TRBV27,CASSLDGNYGYTF
TRBV19,CASSIRGTSGGGTQYF
TRBV6-5,CASSFNRENTGELFF
TRBV4-1,CASSPTGTDEHYGYTF
TRBV18,CASSPRLQGAHKNTEAFF
TRBV7-9,CASSPGQGAGYGYTF
TRBV4-1,CASSQTQGETGANVLTF
TRBV2,CASSEYPGGDYGYTF
TRBV5-1,CASSSQDWNYEQYF
TRBV5-4,CASSLGTGLTSGNTIYF
TRBV18,CASSLTGFNQPQHF
TRBV27,CASSILGAGANQPQHF
TRBV15,CATRLRGTLNTGELFF
TRBV5-1,CASSPNRDERSPLHF
TRBV2,CASSYDQAQYF
TRBV11-2,CASSLNKGTDTQYF
TRBV7-9,CASSIWTGNANYGYTF
TRBV12-5,CASGLVHGGRTEAFF
TRBV6-1,CASSESRQGDQPQHF
TRBV4-1,CASSQPLAGGQETQYF
TRBV7-9,CASSRTPDSLYNEQFF
TRBV7-6,CASRLAAGETQYF
TRBV7-9,CSSSSQRLGYTF
TRBV2,CASTVGTGAEQYF
TRBV28,CASSLSDRGIVKNIQYF
TRBV6-1,CASQLLGRGNSPLHF
TRBV18,CASSPPSGQFHEQYF